The 31 T cell receptor beta chains presented below share a single source sample, sequenced in a study of blood T cell repertoires in COVID-19. Only in-frame clones appear in the TCRdb table, and some are missing; sequencing was by immunoSEQ multiplex PCR. Here the sample spans roughly 150,000 clones, roughly 93% being singletons. Sequencing used peripheral blood. These TCRs come from a man aged 18 to 30 with COVID-19, enrolled during active disease.

The chain is built from TRBV9 and TRBJ2-7; the match to TRBD2 covers 11 bases. The CDR3 consists of 14 residues. V lost 3 bases, J lost 4 bases, and 3 bases stayed unmatched. Germline values: CDR1 SGDLS, CDR2 YYNGEE. The CDR3 nucleotides are TGTGCCAGCAGCGGCGGGACTAGCGGATACGAGCAGTACTTC. Encoded protein: CASSGGTSGYEQYF.

This chain connects TRBV12-3 or TRBV12-4 to TRBJ1-1, with TRBD1 as a possible D gene (5 bases). The V and J ends lost 5 bases and 6 bases respectively, with 10 bases between them. The CDR3 is 12 residues long. In nucleotides, the CDR3 is TGTGCCAGCAGTCCGTGGGGGGCTGAAGCTTTCTTT. The encoded protein is CASSPWGAEAFF.

The chain uses TRBV5-6 and TRBJ1-2, with TRBD1 as a possible D gene (6 bases). This CDR3 comprises 14 residues. Germline CDR1 reads SGHDT; CDR2 reads YYEEEE. V lost 1 base and J 6 bases, leaving 13 bases between the germline ends. CDR3 in amino acids: CASSLSRGTDGYTF. CDR3 DNA: TGTGCCAGCAGCTTGTCCAGGGGAACAGATGGCTACACCTTC.

The chain recombines TRBV4-3 with TRBJ2-3; no reliable D call. V was clipped by 2 bases and J by 1 base, with 10 bases between them. Looked up from germline, CDR1 is LGHNA and CDR2 is YSLEER. This CDR3 comprises 15 residues. In DNA form, the CDR3 reads TGCGCCAGCAGCCAAATTATCTCCGGCACAGATACGCAGTATTTT. Protein product: CASSQIISGTDTQYF.

The V gene is TRBV27, the J gene TRBJ2-1; 9 bases are shared with TRBD1. Trimming cost V 5 bases and J 7 bases; bases outside gene matches: 15. The CDR3 covers 17 residues. CDR1 MNHEY and CDR2 SMNVEV come from the germline V gene (reference sequence). The CDR3, as DNA: TGTGCCAGCAGTGTCCCCCTTTACAGGGGGCGGGTTAATGAGCAGTTCTTC. It codes for CASSVPLYRGRVNEQFF.

The J gene is TRBJ1-1, the V gene TRBV28; D not resolved. The V gene lost 3 bases and the J gene lost 4 bases, with 15 bases spanning the gap. CDR1 is MDHEN and CDR2 is SYDVKM in the germline V gene. The CDR3 is 15 amino acids. CDR3 bases: TGTGCCAGCAGTTTGGTCCGGGAGAGGGCCACTGAAGCTTTCTTT. Its translation: CASSLVRERATEAFF.

This clone was seen a single time. The chain links TRBV7-2 to TRBJ2-5; TRBD1 matches at 10 bases. The CDR3 spans 15 residues. CDR1 and CDR2 from the germline V gene are SGHTA and FQGNSA. The trim removed 3 bases at V and 5 bases at J, leaving 6 bases unmatched. Written as DNA, the CDR3 is TGTGCCAGCAGCTTCGCCGGGACAGGGGTCGAGACCCAGTACTTC. It translates to CASSFAGTGVETQYF.

The chain uses TRBV6-5 and TRBJ2-1; 7 positions agree with TRBD1. V trimming: 5 bases; J trimming: 0 bases; junction bases outside the gene matches: 1. CDR3 length: 14 residues. The germline V gene encodes CDR1 MNHEY and CDR2 SVGAGI. As DNA, the CDR3 is TGTGCCAGCAGTCCAGGGGGCTCCTACAATGAGCAGTTCTTC. The encoded protein is CASSPGGSYNEQFF.

The CDR3 sequence is CASSQGIAGQPQHF. CDR3 in DNA: TGTGCCAGCAGCCAGGGGATAGCAGGTCAGCCCCAGCATTTT. The chain couples TRBV6-6 to TRBJ1-5; weak D call: TRBD1 (6 bases). The CDR3 loop spans 14 amino acids. The ends were cut back, 6 bases at V and 6 bases at J, with 15 bases in the middle. Germline CDR1 is MNHNY and CDR2 is SVGAGI (reference sequence).

The J gene is TRBJ1-2, the V gene TRBV11-2; D might be TRBD1 (6 bases). This CDR3 spans 13 amino acids. Germline V gene lookup returns CDR1 SGHAT and CDR2 FQNNGV. V lost 10 bases and J 7 bases, leaving 19 bases between the germline ends. The CDR3 loop reads CATTGREEGGYTF. CDR3 coding DNA: TGTGCCACCACAGGGCGGGAGGAAGGTGGCTACACCTTC.

The V call is TRBV18, the J call TRBJ1-6; 7 nucleotides match TRBD1. V shed 4 bases and J 10 bases; nucleotides not matched to a gene: 13. This CDR3 has 16 amino acids. CDR1 and CDR2 from the germline V gene are KGHSH and LQKENI. The CDR3 spells CASSQKTGTEMSPLHF. The CDR3 nucleotides read TGTGCCAGCTCACAAAAGACAGGGACCGAGATGTCACCCCTCCACTTT.

This clone was counted a single time. This rearrangement joins TRBV18 to TRBJ2-1; TRBD2 aligns across 7 bases. The CDR3 sequence is 15 residues long. From germline, CDR1 is KGHSH and CDR2 LQKENI. The junction had 9 bases not matched to a gene; V was cut back by 6 bases and J by 4 bases. This CDR3 is CASSLLASGYNEQFF. For the CDR3, the DNA is TGTGCCAGCTCCCTTCTGGCTAGCGGATACAATGAGCAGTTCTTC.

The CDR3: CASSPSGGQGSSPLHF. The CDR3 coding sequence is TGTGCCAGCTCACCCTCGGGTGGGCAGGGGAGTTCACCCCTCCACTTT. V and J are TRBV18 and TRBJ1-6; possible D gene TRBD1, 6 bases. V lost 3 bases, J lost 9 bases, and 18 bases lay in between. Germline lookup yields CDR1 KGHSH and CDR2 LQKENI. The CDR3 runs 16 residues.

The genes are TRBV27 and TRBJ1-1; 8 bases are a match to TRBD1. The junction had 4 bases not matched to a gene; V was cut back by 6 bases and J by 4 bases. CDR3 length equals 13 residues. The germline V gene has CDR1 MNHEY and CDR2 SMNVEV (reference sequence). CDR3 loop: CASSRTGITEAFF. The CDR3 region has the DNA TGTGCCAGCAGCAGGACAGGGATCACTGAAGCTTTCTTT.

The chain employs TRBV7-2 and TRBJ1-2; possible D gene TRBD1, 5 bases. This CDR3 comprises 14 residues. Germline V CDR1 and CDR2: SGHTA, FQGNSA. Deletions cut 4 bases from V and 3 bases from J, with 12 bases between. In nucleotides, the CDR3 is TGTGCCAGCAGCTCCCGACAGAGATACTATGGCTACACCTTC. This codes for CASSSRQRYYGYTF.

The chain joins TRBV19 to TRBJ2-3, with D hard to call. V dropped 3 bases and J dropped 4 bases, with 8 bases sitting between them. The CDR3 is 13 amino acids. Germline V lookup: CDR1 LNHDA, CDR2 SQIVND (reference sequence). DNA for the CDR3: TGTGCCAGTAGTATTGGAGTTTCAGATACGCAGTATTTT. This translates into CASSIGVSDTQYF.

The gene calls are TRBV28 and TRBJ1-1; D uncertain. The V end lost 4 bases, the J end lost 3 bases, and 12 bases lay between the germline ends. Germline V lookup: CDR1 MDHEN, CDR2 SYDVKM. This CDR3 is built from 14 residues. This CDR3 reads CASSWNGEYTEAFF. The CDR3 DNA reads TGTGCCAGCAGTTGGAACGGGGAGTACACTGAAGCTTTCTTT.

The chain links TRBV10-3 to TRBJ1-6; D might be TRBD1 (6 bases). This CDR3 is 14 amino acids long. Germline V gene lookup returns CDR1 ENHRY and CDR2 SYGVKD. The V gene lost 7 bases and the J gene lost 2 bases, with 9 bases spanning the gap. The DNA of the CDR3 is TGTGCCATCAACAGGGAACCCTATAATTCACCCCTCCACTTT. Amino acid sequence: CAINREPYNSPLHF.

The chain recombines TRBV4-1 with TRBJ2-7, with 9 nucleotides matching TRBD1. The junction had 17 bases not matched to a gene; V was cut back by 3 bases and J by 5 bases. The CDR3 extends over 18 amino acids. CDR1 and CDR2 (germline): MGHRA, YSYEKL. CDR3 protein: CASSQRGTGSLRAHEQYF. DNA for the CDR3: TGCGCCAGCAGCCAGAGGGGGACAGGGTCCCTAAGGGCCCACGAGCAGTACTTC.

This sequence joins TRBV6-2 or TRBV6-3 and TRBJ1-5, with 11 bases that match TRBD1. Looked up from germline, CDR1 is MNHEY and CDR2 is SVGEGT. There are 17 residues in the CDR3. V shed 5 bases and J 0 bases; nucleotides not matched to a gene: 6. The CDR3 loop is CASSRGQGASSNQPQHF. The CDR3, as DNA: TGTGCCAGCAGTCGCGGACAGGGGGCTAGTAGCAATCAGCCCCAGCATTTT.

This chain connects TRBV28 to TRBJ2-2; D is perhaps TRBD1 (6 bases). V lost 10 bases to trimming and J lost 6 bases, with 9 bases between them. The germline V gene has CDR1 MDHEN and CDR2 SYDVKM. The CDR3 covers 11 residues. CDR3 sequence: CATQGSGELFF. The CDR3 DNA reads TGTGCCACCCAGGGGTCCGGGGAGCTGTTTTTT.

The chain couples TRBV12-2 to TRBJ1-3; the DNA was not used to check the table's D call, TRBD1. TRBV12-2 is a known pseudogene. The CDR3 is made up of 15 amino acids. For the CDR3, the DNA is TGTGCAAGTCGCGCAAACAGGGGCTCTGGAAACACCATATATTTT. The encoded protein is CASRANRGSGNTIYF.

This chain uses TRBV5-8 with TRBJ1-1; a weak D match, TRBD1 (5 bases). V gave up 9 bases and J gave up 10 bases, with 13 bases separating them. The CDR3 extends over 10 amino acids. Germline values: CDR1 SGHTS, CDR2 YDEGEE. Written as DNA, the CDR3 is TGTGCCATCGAAACAGGAAGAGCTTTCTTT. It encodes CAIETGRAFF.

The chain combines TRBV7-6 with TRBJ2-7; 9 nucleotides line up with TRBD1. Per germline, CDR1 SGHVS and CDR2 FNYEAQ. The CDR3 loop spans 15 amino acids. The V gene end was trimmed by 5 bases and the J gene end by 3 bases; junction bases not matched to a gene: 8. Here the CDR3 reads CASSPAGQGVYEQYF. CDR3 in DNA: TGTGCCAGCAGCCCTGCGGGACAGGGAGTCTACGAGCAGTACTTC.

This clone occurred once. This chain uses TRBV11-2 with TRBJ2-7; tentatively, D is TRBD1 (6 bases). Trimming stripped 5 bases from V and 2 bases from J, with 16 bases between. The CDR3 spans 15 residues. Germline loops: CDR1 SGHAT, CDR2 FQNNGV. CDR3 in DNA: TGTGCCAGCAGCCCAATGGGGCAGGGGACCTACGAGCAGTACTTC. Its translation is CASSPMGQGTYEQYF. The variable domain in full, completed from reference TRBV11-2 and TRBJ2-7, reads EAGVAQSPRYKIIEKRQSVAFWCNPISGHATLYWYQQILGQGPKLLIQFQNNGVVDDSQLPKDRFSAERLKGVDSTLKIQPAKLEDSAVYLCASSPMGQGTYEQYFGPGTRLTVT.

V is TRBV6-2 or TRBV6-3 and J is TRBJ2-7, with 9 bases aligning to TRBD2. V trimming: 5 bases; J trimming: 2 bases; junction bases outside the gene matches: 13. This CDR3 comprises 17 residues. In germline, CDR1 is MNHEY, CDR2 SVGEGT. DNA for the CDR3: TGTGCCAGCAGTGCCCTCACCATTAAGCGGGGGGCCTACGAGCAGTACTTC. Residues: CASSALTIKRGAYEQYF.

J is TRBJ2-2 and V is TRBV24-1; 7 bases align to TRBD1. This CDR3 region has 20 residues. V shed 0 bases, J shed 0 bases, and the junction held 12 bases outside the gene matches. The germline V gene has CDR1 KGHDR and CDR2 SFDVKD. In nucleotides, the CDR3 is TGTGCCACCAGTGATTTGGGGACAGAGTTTTCTTCCGCGAACACCGGGGAGCTGTTTTTT. It encodes CATSDLGTEFSSANTGELFF.

The gene calls are TRBV2 and TRBJ1-1; TRBD1 agrees at 9 bases. The V gene's germline CDR1 is SNHLY and CDR2 FYNNEI. V lost 7 bases to trimming and J lost 1 base; unmatched junction nucleotides: 4. This CDR3 region has 14 residues. CDR3 sequence (DNA): TGTGCCAGCACCTGGGACAGGGAGAACACTGAAGCTTTCTTT. Translation: CASTWDRENTEAFF.

CDR3: CASSQGGWEPEQYF. The CDR3 DNA is TGTGCCAGCAGCCAAGGAGGGTGGGAACCCGAGCAGTACTTC. The chain employs TRBV14 and TRBJ2-7; D is perhaps TRBD2 (5 bases). The CDR3 consists of 14 residues. Trimming removed 1 base at V and 6 bases at J, with 13 bases between. Germline V CDR1 and CDR2: SGHDN, FVKESK.

The rearrangement links TRBV3-1 (or the pseudogene TRBV3-2) to TRBJ2-3, with 7 bases lining up with TRBD2. J was trimmed by 1 base and V by 4 bases; bases with no gene match: 2. Germline CDR1 is LGHDT and CDR2 is YNNKEL (reference sequence). CDR3 length: 14 amino acids. CDR3 loop: CASSRTSGTDTQYF. The CDR3 region has the DNA TGTGCCAGCAGCCGCACTAGCGGCACAGATACGCAGTATTTT.

The rearrangement links TRBV19 to TRBJ1-2; 7 nucleotides agree with TRBD1. V was pared by 9 bases and J by 3 bases, with 7 bases of the junction left unmatched. Germline CDR1 reads LNHDA; CDR2 reads SQIVND (reference sequence). The CDR3 is made up of 13 amino acids. CDR3 in DNA: TGTGCCAGCACTGAGGGACAGCACTATGGCTACACCTTC. Translating it yields CASTEGQHYGYTF.